This T cell receptor beta chain was sequenced in a study of blood T cell repertoires in COVID-19. Across the whole study: T cells, B-cell-depleted T cells, or PBMCs supplied cDNA or gDNA.

Profiling relied on immunoSEQ multiplex PCR, and the TCRdb table lists in-frame clones only, not all of them. Here the sample spans about 76,000 clones, roughly 88% being singletons. The V and J ends lost 4 bases and 0 bases, in that order; junction bases with no gene match: 3. The germline V gene has CDR1 SGHRS and CDR2 YFSETQ. The CDR3 has 15 amino acids. This clone was found once. Other DNA variants within this sample encode the same CDR3. The sequenced sample consisted of peripheral blood. This clonotype was obtained from a man aged 45 to 65 with active COVID-19. The J gene is TRBJ1-4, the V gene TRBV5-1, with 7 bases aligning to TRBD1. In DNA form, the CDR3 reads TGCGCCAGCAGCCGGGACAGCTCAACTAATGAAAAACTGTTTTTT. It encodes CASSRDSSTNEKLFF.